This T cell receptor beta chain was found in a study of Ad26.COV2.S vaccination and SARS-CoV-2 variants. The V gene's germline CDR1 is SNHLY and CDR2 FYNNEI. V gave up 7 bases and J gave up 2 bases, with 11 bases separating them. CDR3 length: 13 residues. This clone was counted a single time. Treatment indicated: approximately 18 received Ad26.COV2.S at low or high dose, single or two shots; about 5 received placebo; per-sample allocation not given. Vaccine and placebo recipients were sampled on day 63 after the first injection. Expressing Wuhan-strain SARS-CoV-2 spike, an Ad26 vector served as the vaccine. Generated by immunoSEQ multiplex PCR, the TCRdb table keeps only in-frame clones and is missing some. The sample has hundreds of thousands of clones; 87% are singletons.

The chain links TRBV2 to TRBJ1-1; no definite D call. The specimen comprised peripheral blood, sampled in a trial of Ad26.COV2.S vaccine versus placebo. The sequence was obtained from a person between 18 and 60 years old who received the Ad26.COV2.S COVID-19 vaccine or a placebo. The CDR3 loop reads CASTSVVNTEAFF. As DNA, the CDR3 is TGTGCCAGCACCTCGGTCGTCAACACTGAAGCTTTCTTT.